The next 27 T cell receptor beta chains were all read from a single sample in a study of shared clonotypes between healthy human individuals. Sequencing was performed with immunoSEQ multiplex PCR; in TCRdb, only in-frame clones are kept and a portion is missing. The table has about 2 million clones, around 95% seen once. What was sequenced was naive CD4+ T cells sorted from blood. Subset described: CD45RA+ positively selected. Receptors originate from a man aged 18 to 29 in good health.

The genes are TRBV27 and TRBJ2-7; D ambiguous. Germline V gives CDR1 MNHEY, CDR2 SMNVEV (reference sequence). V was shortened by 4 bases and J by 4 bases, with 14 bases between the two germline ends. The CDR3 is 14 amino acids. CDR3 DNA: TGTGCCAGCAGTTCGACTTTAGCCCCTTACGAGCAGTACTTC. It encodes CASSSTLAPYEQYF.

The chain combines TRBV7-8 with TRBJ1-3, with D unresolved. CDR3 length equals 17 residues. Trimming removed 5 bases at V and 8 bases at J, with 25 bases between. Germline CDR1 and CDR2: SGHVS and FQNEAQ. This chain's CDR3 is CASSIRSSTTSGYTIYF. The CDR3, as DNA: TGTGCCAGCAGCATTAGGTCCTCGACGACGAGTGGGTACACCATATATTTT. Full variable domain (remainder filled in from reference TRBV7-8 and TRBJ1-3): GAGVSQSPRYKVAKRGQDVALRCDPISGHVSLFWYQQALGQGPEFLTYFQNEAQLDKSGLPSDRFFAERPEGSVSTLKIQRTQQEDSAVYLCASSIRSSTTSGYTIYFGEGSWLTVV.

This clone has only a few counts. This sequence joins TRBV7-9 and TRBJ2-3; TRBD1 matches 7 bases. J was trimmed by 2 bases and V by 3 bases; bases with no gene match: 5. CDR1 SEHNR and CDR2 FQNEAQ come from the germline V gene (reference sequence). This CDR3 has 15 amino acids. The CDR3 here is CASSFDRVITDTQYF. The CDR3 region has the DNA TGTGCCAGCAGCTTTGACAGGGTTATCACAGATACGCAGTATTTT.

This sequence joins TRBV7-9 and TRBJ2-5; 11 bases line up with TRBD2. J lost 1 base, V lost 5 bases, and 6 bases had no gene match. CDR1 is SEHNR and CDR2 is FQNEAQ in the germline V gene (reference sequence). The CDR3 covers 16 residues. The CDR3 is CASSPSSGGFQETQYF. The CDR3 region has the DNA TGTGCCAGCAGCCCGTCTAGCGGGGGGTTCCAAGAGACCCAGTACTTC.

The chain employs TRBV28 and TRBJ1-5; D not resolved. Germline values: CDR1 MDHEN, CDR2 SYDVKM. V lost 4 bases and J 3 bases, leaving 13 bases between the germline ends. The CDR3 has 15 residues. Here the CDR3 DNA reads TGTGCCAGCAGTTGGGAAGGCGGACTCAATCAGCCCCAGCATTTT. This encodes CASSWEGGLNQPQHF.

The rearrangement links TRBV6-1 to TRBJ2-1, with TRBD1 matching over 8 bases. Trimming at V came to 8 bases and at J to 6 bases, leaving 12 bases not matched to a gene. CDR3 length equals 15 residues. Germline lookup yields CDR1 MNHNS and CDR2 SASEGT. The CDR3 region is CASRTAGGGINEQFF. CDR3 sequence (DNA): TGTGCCAGCCGGACGGCAGGGGGCGGTATCAATGAGCAGTTCTTC.

The V gene is TRBV5-1, the J gene TRBJ1-2; no definite D call. The CDR3 has 15 residues. CDR1 and CDR2 (germline): SGHRS, YFSETQ. Between the trimmed V and J ends, which lost 3 bases and 5 bases, there was a span of 17 bases. CDR3 protein: CASSYSLGWEYGYTF. The CDR3 region has the DNA TGCGCCAGCAGCTACAGTTTAGGGTGGGAATATGGCTACACCTTC.

V is TRBV4-1 and J is TRBJ1-3; D remains unclear. This CDR3 region has 16 residues. Germline V gives CDR1 MGHRA, CDR2 YSYEKL. V was shortened by 4 bases and J by 0 bases, with 13 bases between the two germline ends. This CDR3 reads CASSPLGRTSGNTIYF. The CDR3 DNA is TGCGCCAGCAGCCCTCTCGGACGCACCTCTGGAAACACCATATATTTT.

The chain recombines TRBV5-4 with TRBJ2-7, with 10 bases that match TRBD2. This CDR3 spans 16 amino acids. Trimming cost V 4 bases and J 5 bases; bases outside gene matches: 12. Per germline, CDR1 SGHNT and CDR2 YYREEE (reference sequence). The CDR3: CASSPSSGRGTNEQYF. In nucleotides, the CDR3 is TGTGCCAGCAGCCCATCAAGCGGGAGGGGAACTAACGAGCAGTACTTC.

CDR3 sequence (DNA): TGTGCCAGTAGTACGGACAGGGGAAACTATGGCTACACCTTC. It codes for CASSTDRGNYGYTF. This chain connects TRBV19 to TRBJ1-2; 9 bases agree with TRBD1. CDR3 length: 14 residues. The junction had 2 bases not matched to a gene; V was cut back by 4 bases and J by 2 bases. Germline-derived CDR1 and CDR2 are LNHDA and SQIVND (reference sequence).

This chain links TRBV7-2 with TRBJ1-5; 9 positions match TRBD1. The length of the CDR3 is 15 residues. V shed 1 base and J 6 bases; nucleotides not matched to a gene: 4. Germline loops: CDR1 SGHTA, CDR2 FQGNSA. CDR3 nucleotide sequence: TGTGCCAGCAGCTTAGGGACAGGGGTGGTTCAGCCCCAGCATTTT. Translating it yields CASSLGTGVVQPQHF.

The count of this clone is one. The rearrangement joins TRBV6-5 to TRBJ2-2; the D gene could be TRBD1 or TRBD2 (6 bases each). Germline lookup yields CDR1 MNHEY and CDR2 SVGAGI. CDR3 length: 15 amino acids. Deletions cut 1 base from V and 5 bases from J, with 11 bases between. CDR3 loop: CASSYLQGGTGELFF. CDR3 DNA: TGTGCCAGCAGTTACTTACAGGGAGGTACCGGGGAGCTGTTTTTT.

V gene TRBV5-4 combines with J gene TRBJ2-4; D call uncertain. Trimming left V 4 bases short and J 6 bases short, with 17 bases between. This CDR3 has 15 amino acids. The germline V gene encodes CDR1 SGHNT and CDR2 YYREEE (reference sequence). The CDR3 nucleotides read TGTGCCAGCAGCCCTGACTCCCCAGATAGAAACATTCAGTACTTC. As protein: CASSPDSPDRNIQYF. Complete variable domain (other parts from reference TRBV5-4 and TRBJ2-4): ETGVTQSPTHLIKTRGQQVTLRCSSQSGHNTVSWYQQALGQGPQFIFQYYREEENGRGNFPPRFSGLQFPNYSSELNVNALELDDSALYLCASSPDSPDRNIQYFGAGTRLSVL.

This clone was seen a single time. This chain links TRBV7-9 with TRBJ1-2; the D gene is possibly TRBD1 (5 bases). CDR3 length: 16 residues. V was pared by 1 base and J by 2 bases, with 14 bases between. Germline-derived CDR1 and CDR2 are SEHNR and FQNEAQ (reference sequence). The CDR3 reads CASSLVRPGKNYGYTF. CDR3 bases: TGTGCCAGCAGCTTAGTTAGGCCAGGGAAGAACTATGGCTACACCTTC.

The chain is built from TRBV5-6 and TRBJ1-1; D uncertain. Germline CDR1 reads SGHDT; CDR2 reads YYEEEE. The V end lost 3 bases, the J end lost 1 base, and 10 bases lay between the germline ends. The CDR3 covers 14 residues. CDR3 loop: CASSSYSANTEAFF. DNA of the CDR3: TGTGCCAGCAGCTCCTACTCAGCGAACACTGAAGCTTTCTTT.

The V call is TRBV28, the J call TRBJ1-4, with D possibly matching TRBD1 (5 bases). CDR1 MDHEN and CDR2 SYDVKM come from the germline V gene. This CDR3 comprises 18 residues. Trimming left V 2 bases short and J 8 bases short, with 24 bases between. For the CDR3, the DNA is TGTGCCAGCAGTTTAGGGACGGGTCCCAGGGCCCACAGAGAAAAACTGTTTTTT. This translates into CASSLGTGPRAHREKLFF.

This clone was seen just once. V and J are TRBV2 and TRBJ2-7; 8 positions match TRBD2. The V gene end was trimmed by 3 bases and the J gene end by 4 bases; junction bases not matched to a gene: 8. Germline V gene data show CDR1 as SNHLY and CDR2 as FYNNEI. The CDR3 is made up of 15 amino acids. The CDR3 is CASSESSGGIYEQYF. CDR3 DNA sequence: TGTGCCAGCAGTGAGTCCAGCGGGGGAATTTACGAGCAGTACTTC.

The chain couples TRBV5-1 to TRBJ2-1; D possibly corresponds to TRBD2 (5 bases). Germline loops: CDR1 SGHRS, CDR2 YFSETQ. Trimming removed 4 bases from V and 7 bases from J, with 9 bases in between. The CDR3 has 12 amino acids. CDR3 residues: CASSTRDNEQFF. For the CDR3, the DNA is TGCGCCAGCAGCACTAGGGATAATGAGCAGTTCTTC.

This chain links TRBV6-6 with TRBJ2-1; tentative D call: TRBD1 (6 bases). Germline V CDR1 and CDR2: MNHNY, SVGAGI (reference sequence). The CDR3 length is 13 residues. Trimming left V 5 bases short and J 8 bases short, with 13 bases between. The CDR3, as DNA: TGTGCCAGCAGTACCCGGACAGAGGATGAGCAGTTCTTC. It codes for CASSTRTEDEQFF.

The chain combines TRBV27 with TRBJ2-7; tentative D call: TRBD2 (5 bases). There are 14 residues in the CDR3. Germline-derived CDR1 and CDR2 are MNHEY and SMNVEV (reference sequence). Trimming took off 5 bases at V and 4 bases at J, with 15 bases between the two ends. The CDR3 protein is CASSPAGGGYEQYF. CDR3 DNA: TGTGCCAGCAGTCCCGCCGGTGGCGGGTACGAGCAGTACTTC.

The rearrangement uses TRBV5-6 and TRBJ1-5; no reliable D call. CDR3 length: 15 amino acids. V shed 2 bases and J shed 4 bases, with 13 bases lying between them. The germline gives CDR1 SGHDT, CDR2 YYEEEE. The CDR3: CASSLLARMNQPQHF. The CDR3 bases are TGTGCCAGCAGCTTATTGGCCAGGATGAATCAGCCCCAGCATTTT. Using reference TRBV5-6 and TRBJ1-5 for the parts outside the CDR3, the full variable domain is DAGVTQSPTHLIKTRGQQVTLRCSPKSGHDTVSWYQQALGQGPQFIFQYYEEEERQRGNFPDRFSGHQFPNYSSELNVNALLLGDSALYLCASSLLARMNQPQHFGDGTRLSIL.

Worth noting for this clone: This sample also contains other DNA sequences that code for the same CDR3. The chain has TRBV6-5 and TRBJ2-3; D remains unclear. Germline V CDR1 and CDR2: MNHEY, SVGAGI. V was trimmed by 6 bases and J by 0 bases, leaving 10 bases between them. CDR3 size: 14 residues. CDR3 sequence (DNA): TGTGCCAGCAGCCTCCAAGGTAGCACAGATACGCAGTATTTT. Amino acid sequence: CASSLQGSTDTQYF.

J is TRBJ2-5 and V is TRBV11-2; D gene ambiguous. Germline-derived CDR1 and CDR2 are SGHAT and FQNNGV. V lost 5 bases, J lost 3 bases, and 10 bases lay in between. CDR3 length: 13 amino acids. CDR3 bases: TGTGCCAGCAGCCCGGGTATTAAAGAGACCCAGTACTTC. Translation gives CASSPGIKETQYF. Variable domain in full (rest from reference TRBV11-2 and TRBJ2-5): EAGVAQSPRYKIIEKRQSVAFWCNPISGHATLYWYQQILGQGPKLLIQFQNNGVVDDSQLPKDRFSAERLKGVDSTLKIQPAKLEDSAVYLCASSPGIKETQYFGPGTRLLVL.

The chain recombines TRBV7-9 with TRBJ1-1; D unclear. The CDR3 runs 14 residues. In germline, CDR1 is SEHNR, CDR2 FQNEAQ (reference sequence). Trimming removed 2 bases from V and 1 base from J, with 8 bases in between. The CDR3 bases are TGTGCCAGCAGCTTAAGGGCTAAGAACACTGAAGCTTTCTTT. This gives the protein CASSLRAKNTEAFF.

The V and J genes are TRBV7-8 and TRBJ2-7; no definite D call. From germline, CDR1 is SGHVS and CDR2 FQNEAQ. This CDR3 has 14 residues. The germline V and J ends were trimmed by 1 base and 0 bases, with 7 bases remaining between them. This chain's CDR3 is CASSLVQSSYEQYF. In DNA form, the CDR3 reads TGTGCCAGCAGCTTAGTACAGAGCTCCTACGAGCAGTACTTC.

The V and J genes are TRBV5-1 and TRBJ2-1, with 7 bases lining up with TRBD2. The CDR3 totals 12 residues. From germline, CDR1 is SGHRS and CDR2 YFSETQ. V trimming: 4 bases; J trimming: 8 bases; junction bases outside the gene matches: 3. The CDR3 DNA reads TGCGCCAGCAGCGTTAGCGGGCATGAGCAGTTCTTC. Protein: CASSVSGHEQFF.

The chain combines TRBV7-9 with TRBJ2-7; unclear D gene. Trimming took 3 bases from V and 3 from J, leaving 12 bases between them. CDR3 length: 14 residues. Germline CDR1 SEHNR, CDR2 FQNEAQ (reference sequence). The CDR3 DNA reads as TGTGCCAGCAGCTTGTCCCCGAAAGGCTACGAGCAGTACTTC. It is translated as CASSLSPKGYEQYF.